This T cell receptor (beta chain) was retrieved from a study of naive and memory T cell subsets. The study, taken as a whole, reports: Especially in CD8 cells, naive repertoires contained a few larger clonotypes, possibly CD45RA-re-expressing memory cells.

This clonotype was seen only a few times. The antigen is undetermined. V dropped 2 bases and J dropped 4 bases, with 5 bases sitting between them. The CDR3 loop spans 12 amino acids. The germline V gene encodes CDR1 MNHEY and CDR2 SVGEGT. CMV status came from CD4+ T cell IFNgamma after overnight CMV lysate stimulation of fresh PBMCs. Two oligonucleotides, mixed equimolar, formed the beta constant-region primer covering TRBC1 and TRBC2. Four rounds of PCR amplified the ligated cDNA using nested alpha and beta constant-region primers plus SP2. Each CDR3 protein gets one entry after TCRdb re-called the UMI-ligation and nested PCR reads with MiXCR. The table lists approximately 90,000 distinct CDR3 sequences, over 9% of them singletons.

V and J are TRBV6-2 or TRBV6-3 and TRBJ1-2; D is unclear. The material sequenced was naive CD4+ T cells from blood. This TCR was sampled from a human donor in good health. CDR3 nucleotides: TGTGCCAGCAGTTACGGCCTCTATGGCTACACCTTC. Its translation is CASSYGLYGYTF.